What follows is one TCR beta chain and its context. Its antigen is unidentified. The source of the sample is a study of human T cells and chemical hapten exposure. TCRdb reprocessed the RACE reads via MiXCR and lists one record per CDR3 protein. The sample includes 150,000 to 200,000 distinct CDR3 sequences, roughly 14% of them seen just once. General study points: Since the donors had alopecia, their immune response may not be the same as that of healthy people.

V lost 0 bases, J lost 0 bases, and 20 bases stayed unmatched. The CDR3 spans 23 residues. The germline V gene has CDR1 SGHNT and CDR2 YYREEE (reference sequence). Time point defined: patch test 1, 2 weeks after DPC sensitization. The treatment here: therapeutic diphenylcyclopropenone sensitization with weekly scalp DPC. This receptor was taken from a woman in her 30s with alopecia areata. Some clones in this sample may be carry-over from other donors' samples. The source was whole blood, collected in connection with sensitization to the hapten diphenylcyclopropenone (DPC). The chain recombines TRBV5-4 with TRBJ2-1; 11 positions agree with TRBD2. Written as DNA, the CDR3 is TGTGCCAGCAGCTTGGCGGCAGGGGGGTTAGGGCTAGCGGGAGGCCGCTCCTACAATGAGCAGTTCTTC. This sequence encodes CASSLAAGGLGLAGGRSYNEQFF.